This T cell receptor beta chain was sequenced for a study of beta chain features in type 1 diabetes. Study-level results: Across patients, naive, central memory and Treg TCRB repertoires exhibited apparently greater similarity than was observed across healthy donors. Across all four CD4+ subsets, people with type 1 diabetes showed modestly shorter TCRB CDR3s.

Expressed TCRB transcripts were sequenced, since all the RNA that had been isolated was reverse transcribed. Regulatory, naive and central memory T cell samples averaged approximately 3.8 million reads. This table comes from immunoSEQ multiplex PCR, and its TCRdb copy is limited to in-frame clones, with some not included. The repertoire holds 250,000 to 300,000 clones, with 7% to 9% as singletons. A CD45RO/CCR7/CD25/CD127/CD95/CD27 panel sorted naive, central memory, regulatory and stem cell-like memory CD4+ cells. Turning to this clone: The target antigen is unknown.

CDR1 SGHRS and CDR2 YFSETQ come from the germline V gene. The V gene lost 4 bases and the J gene lost 0 bases, with 8 bases spanning the gap. This CDR3 contains 15 residues. This sequence joins TRBV5-1 and TRBJ2-6; either TRBD1 or TRBD2 may fit D (5 bases each). Input material: central memory CD4+ T cells from blood. The sequence was obtained from a woman aged 18 to 35 in good health. The CDR3 protein is CASSGDPSGANVLTF. The CDR3 DNA reads as TGCGCCAGCAGCGGGGACCCCTCTGGGGCCAACGTCCTGACTTTC.